Detailed here is one T cell receptor (beta chain). This sample was taken from a study of blood T cell repertoires in COVID-19. Study-level information: The study drew acute and convalescent COVID-19 samples from the United States, Italy and Spain. From T cells, B-cell-depleted T cells, or PBMCs came the material, which was cDNA or gDNA.

Original processing methods: Estimates of nucleated cell counts were drawn from the amplification of reference gene primers. Only in-frame clones appear in the TCRdb table, and some are missing; sequencing was by immunoSEQ multiplex PCR. From that table come the V and J calls and clone size; the DNA was used to work out D and trimming. The table shows about 35,000 clones, with 85% occurring only once. The CDR3 is made up of 14 amino acids. Germline CDR1 reads ENHRY; CDR2 reads SYGVKD. The germline V and J ends were trimmed by 1 base and 4 bases, with 10 bases remaining between them. The source of this sequence is a man in his 60s with active or convalescent COVID-19. Sequencing used peripheral blood. The chain is built from TRBV10-3 and TRBJ1-2, with D maybe TRBD1 (5 bases). The CDR3 DNA is TGTGCCATCAGTGAGTTTTCCGGGGGCTATGGCTACACCTTC. Residues: CAISEFSGGYGYTF.